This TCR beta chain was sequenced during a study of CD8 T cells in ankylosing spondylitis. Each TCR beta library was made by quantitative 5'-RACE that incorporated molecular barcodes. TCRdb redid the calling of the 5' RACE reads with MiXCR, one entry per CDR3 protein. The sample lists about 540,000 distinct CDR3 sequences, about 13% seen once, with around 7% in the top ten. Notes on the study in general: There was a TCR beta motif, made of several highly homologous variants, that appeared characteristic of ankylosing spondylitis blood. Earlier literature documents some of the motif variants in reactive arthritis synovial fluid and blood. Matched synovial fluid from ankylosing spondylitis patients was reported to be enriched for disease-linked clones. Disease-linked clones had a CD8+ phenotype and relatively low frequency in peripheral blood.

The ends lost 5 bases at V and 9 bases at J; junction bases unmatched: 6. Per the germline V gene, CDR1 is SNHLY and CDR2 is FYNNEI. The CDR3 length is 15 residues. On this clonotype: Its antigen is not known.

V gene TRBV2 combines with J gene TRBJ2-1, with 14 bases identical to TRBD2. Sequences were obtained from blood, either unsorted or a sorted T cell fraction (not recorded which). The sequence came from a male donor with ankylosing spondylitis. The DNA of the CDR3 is TGTGCCAGCAGTCCGACTAGCGGGAGGGCCCCTGAGCAGTTCTTC. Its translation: CASSPTSGRAPEQFF.